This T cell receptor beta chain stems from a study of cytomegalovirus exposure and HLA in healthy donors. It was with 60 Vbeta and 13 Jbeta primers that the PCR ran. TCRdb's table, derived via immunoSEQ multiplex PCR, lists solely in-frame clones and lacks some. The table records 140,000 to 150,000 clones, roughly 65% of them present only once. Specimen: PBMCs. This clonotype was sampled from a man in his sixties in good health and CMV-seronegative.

CDR3 nucleotides: TGTGCCAGCAGCAGGGGAGGGGGTCAAGAGACCCAGTACTTC. Amino acid sequence: CASSRGGGQETQYF. The chain recombines TRBV7-3 with TRBJ2-5; D possibly corresponds to TRBD2 (7 bases). The V gene lost 5 bases and the J gene lost 2 bases, with 12 bases spanning the gap. This CDR3 region has 14 residues. Germline V CDR1 and CDR2: SGHTA, FQGTGA. The full variable domain, with the rest looked up from reference TRBV7-3 and TRBJ2-5, is GAGVSQTPSNKVTEKGKYVELRCDPISGHTALYWYRQSLGQGPEFLIYFQGTGAADDSGLPNDRFFAVRPEGSVSTLKIQRTERGDSAVYLCASSRGGGQETQYFGPGTRLLVL.